Described below is a single T cell receptor beta chain sequence and its context. This clone was seen a few times. The antigen it binds to is not known. No much larger clone is present one base from it, and per-base qualities are unavailable. The High Capacity cDNA Reverse Transcription Kit was used to reverse transcribe all of the isolated RNA, meaning that expressed TCRB transcripts were what got sequenced. Naive, central memory and regulatory T cell samples underwent deep immunoSEQ sequencing, averaging about 3.57 million total reads per sample. Sorted cells were lysed in RLT buffer and RNA was extracted with DNase-treated RNeasy Micro or Mini kits, depending on cell number. Each cell subset was processed on its own to prevent cross-contamination, while patient and healthy donor samples were processed together. The immunoSEQ multiplex PCR was used to amplify TCRB sequences from cDNA, generating 87-bp fragments that spanned the CDR3 region. The amplicons were sequenced using the Illumina HiSeq platform. Per the source publication's procedure: Synthetic template baselines were used to correct PCR bias computationally, reads within Hamming distance 2 were collapsed, and singletons that could not be merged were discarded. Reads were aligned to IMGT to assign V, D and J genes, CDR3 length, and insertions or deletions at six rearrangement sites. Clonotype counts were normalized to sorted cell number within each subset before computing true diversity and Gini coefficients with the tcR R package. The overlap coefficient, calculated on TCRB nucleotide sequences, was used to measure repertoire sharing. Out-of-frame TCRB sequences from naive cells were analyzed to stand in for the pre-selection repertoire. TCRdb took over this immuneACCESS table, retaining in-frame rearrangements with V and J assigned. Such tables are incomplete; in checked studies, under half of the missing clones stem from an unresolved V gene, and the remainder is unexplained. V and J calls plus clone size are reproduced from that table; the DNA served to infer D and trimming. This sample has 550,000 to 850,000 clones in its table, and around 15% of those were observed once. In total, the top ten clones hold roughly 0.022% of the sample.

CDR1 and CDR2 are read off the germline V gene (reference sequence) as GTSNPN and SVGIG. Between the V and J ends, shortened by 2 bases and 8 bases respectively, the junction contains 15 bases. The CDR3 sequence holds 13 residues, the cysteine and phenylalanine included. The sequence is cut down to CDR3 DNA, 39 bases in frame from base 1. This specimen belongs to a study of beta chain features in type 1 diabetes (dated by TCRdb to 2017 to 2018). Background for the entire study: Mean age, gender distribution, total cell number and subset yield were not different between patients and healthy donors. A total of approximately 110,000,000 sorted cells were examined across all samples, and a strong correlation was observed between cell number per subset and RNA yield. In the study, TCRB repertoires of sorted circulating CD4+ T cell subsets from recently diagnosed type 1 diabetes patients were compared with those of matched healthy donors. Regulatory and stem cell-like memory subsets were isolated from only 8 patients and about 8 healthy donors, whereas naive and central memory subsets came from all 30 or so donors. Broad study findings and their caveats: Type 1 diabetes patients showed a moderate but significant shortening of TCRB CDR3 length in all four CD4+ subsets. Patients with type 1 diabetes made fewer insertions and deleted more nucleotides at VDJ recombination sites, implying thymic rearrangement abnormalities. Naive, central memory and regulatory TCRB repertoires appeared to be more similar among patients than among healthy donors. Shorter templates might have been favored by PCR, but patient and control samples were amplified and corrected together, so both groups would have been affected equally by any skew. Because cDNA was sequenced instead of genomic DNA, activated cells with high expression could be over-represented, although the groups did not differ in activation or CD3 levels. Because the HLA sub-analyses included only small numbers of individuals, any influence of HLA type on TCRB rearrangement was left unresolved.

Each donor gave one peripheral blood draw, averaging approximately 0.12 L, which was collected into heparinised tubes. Using a panel that included CD45RO, CCR7, CD25, CD127, CD95 and CD27, naive, central memory, regulatory and stem cell-like memory CD4+ T cells were sorted on a BD FACSAria II. Every sorted population had a purity above 95%. PBMCs were separated immediately by Lymphoprep density gradient centrifugation and were stained directly, without being cultured. So that batch effects would be minimized, each experiment stained and sorted samples in pairs, pairing one healthy donor with one patient.

Source material: naive CD4+ T cells from blood. The cell subset or site label on this specimen signifies: true naive CD4+ T cells. This receptor was identified in a young man with type 1 diabetes. This chain is built from TRBV30 and TRBJ1-1; D gene: possibly TRBD1, on 6 matching bases. For the CDR3, the sequence is CAWSIWGALEAFF. The DNA sequence is given as TGTGCCTGGAGTATCTGGGGGGCCCTGGAAGCTTTCTTT.